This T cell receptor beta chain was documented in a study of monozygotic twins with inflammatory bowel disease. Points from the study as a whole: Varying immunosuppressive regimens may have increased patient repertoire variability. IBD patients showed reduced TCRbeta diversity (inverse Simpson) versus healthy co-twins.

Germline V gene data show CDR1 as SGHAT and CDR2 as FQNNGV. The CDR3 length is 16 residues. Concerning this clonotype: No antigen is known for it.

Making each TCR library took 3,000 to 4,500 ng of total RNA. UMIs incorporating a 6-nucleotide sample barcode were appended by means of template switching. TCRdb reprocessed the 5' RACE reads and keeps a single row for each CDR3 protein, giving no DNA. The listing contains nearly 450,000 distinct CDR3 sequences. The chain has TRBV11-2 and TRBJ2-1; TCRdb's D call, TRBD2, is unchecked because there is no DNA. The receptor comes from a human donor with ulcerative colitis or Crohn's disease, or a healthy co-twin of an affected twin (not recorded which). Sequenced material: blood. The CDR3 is CASSLRTSGGAHEQFF.